What follows are 31 T cell receptor beta chains derived from one specimen sequenced in a study of T cell changes during pregnancy in multiple sclerosis. The protocol was immunoSEQ multiplex PCR, while the TCRdb copy is restricted to in-frame clones and leaves out a portion. The table includes about 67,000 clones, approximately 91% detected once. Sequences were derived from peripheral blood, sampled in the first trimester of pregnancy. These receptors were collected from a female donor with multiple sclerosis, enrolled in a pregnancy study.

The rearrangement joins TRBV30 to TRBJ2-1, with D perhaps TRBD1 (5 bases). V lost 1 base, J lost 9 bases, and 16 bases lay in between. The CDR3 is made up of 14 amino acids. Germline-derived CDR1 and CDR2 are GTSNPN and SVGIG (reference sequence). CDR3 loop: CAWSGAQGLGEQFF. CDR3 DNA: TGTGCCTGGAGTGGGGCCCAGGGCCTCGGTGAGCAGTTCTTC.

This clone is medium-sized within its sample. This sequence joins TRBV5-6 and TRBJ1-5; D remains unclear. Germline assignment: CDR1 SGHDT and CDR2 YYEEEE. The germline V and J ends were trimmed by 0 bases and 9 bases, with 7 bases remaining between them. This CDR3 is built from 12 residues. The CDR3 region is CASSLGGRPQHF. CDR3 coding DNA: TGTGCCAGCAGCTTGGGAGGGCGGCCCCAGCATTTT.

The rearrangement uses TRBV19 and TRBJ2-7; 11 nucleotides align to TRBD2. Unmatched junction bases numbered 4, after V lost 5 bases and J lost 1 base. This CDR3 spans 15 amino acids. Per germline, CDR1 LNHDA and CDR2 SQIVND (reference sequence). In DNA, the CDR3 is TGTGCCAGTAGTTTCGGGACTAGCGGATCCTACGAGCAGTACTTC. As protein: CASSFGTSGSYEQYF.

The chain carries TRBV7-2 and TRBJ2-6; tentative D call: TRBD1 (6 bases). The CDR3 sequence is 16 residues long. The germline V and J ends were trimmed by 7 bases and 0 bases, with 13 bases remaining between them. Germline V gene lookup returns CDR1 SGHTA and CDR2 FQGNSA. For the CDR3, the DNA is TGTGCCAGCACCCAGGGGAGTTTCTCTGGGGCCAACGTCCTGACTTTC. As protein: CASTQGSFSGANVLTF.

The chain is built from TRBV28 and TRBJ2-1, with 10 bases fitting TRBD1. Per germline, CDR1 MDHEN and CDR2 SYDVKM. V trimming: 2 bases; J trimming: 1 base; junction bases outside the gene matches: 5. The CDR3 has 17 amino acids. In DNA form, the CDR3 reads TGTGCCAGCAGTTTAAGGACAGGGGGTTTGTCCTACAATGAGCAGTTCTTC. Protein: CASSLRTGGLSYNEQFF.

The rearrangement joins TRBV18 to TRBJ2-5, with TRBD1 matching over 10 bases. The germline V gene encodes CDR1 KGHSH and CDR2 LQKENI. This CDR3 has 15 amino acids. V was pared by 5 bases and J by 7 bases, with 10 bases of the junction left unmatched. This CDR3 is CASSTRQGAQGTQYF. Here the CDR3 DNA reads TGTGCCAGCTCAACACGACAGGGGGCGCAGGGGACCCAGTACTTC.

J is TRBJ2-5 and V is TRBV19; 7 nucleotides agree with TRBD2. The CDR3 totals 15 residues. CDR1 and CDR2 (germline): LNHDA, SQIVND (reference sequence). J gave up 4 bases and V 0 bases, and 5 bases lay outside the gene matches. The CDR3 here is CASSIDYGGTETQYF. CDR3 sequence (DNA): TGTGCCAGTAGTATAGATTACGGGGGGACAGAGACCCAGTACTTC.

The chain has TRBV5-4 and TRBJ2-5, with D possibly matching TRBD1 (6 bases). The V gene lost 1 base and the J gene lost 0 bases, with 13 bases spanning the gap. Germline assignment: CDR1 SGHNT and CDR2 YYREEE (reference sequence). The CDR3 totals 16 residues. Here the CDR3 reads CASSLSTGPYQETQYF. For the CDR3, the DNA is TGTGCCAGCAGCTTGTCGACAGGCCCTTACCAAGAGACCCAGTACTTC.

The chain combines TRBV11-2 with TRBJ2-1; TRBD2 agrees at 10 bases. Germline assignment: CDR1 SGHAT and CDR2 FQNNGV. The CDR3 sequence is 20 residues long. The junction had 12 bases not matched to a gene; V was cut back by 0 bases and J by 1 base. This CDR3 reads CASSLEPAGGPGASYNEQFF. DNA of the CDR3: TGTGCCAGCAGCTTAGAGCCAGCGGGGGGGCCCGGGGCATCCTACAATGAGCAGTTCTTC. Full variable domain (remainder filled in from reference TRBV11-2 and TRBJ2-1): EAGVAQSPRYKIIEKRQSVAFWCNPISGHATLYWYQQILGQGPKLLIQFQNNGVVDDSQLPKDRFSAERLKGVDSTLKIQPAKLEDSAVYLCASSLEPAGGPGASYNEQFFGPGTRLTVL.

The chain couples TRBV6-1 to TRBJ2-5, with D possibly TRBD1 on 5 matching bases. The DNA end lines up better with TRBJ2-7; the J call may be wrong. Germline-derived CDR1 and CDR2 are MNHNS and SASEGT. The CDR3 is 14 residues long. The CDR3 DNA reads TGTGCCAGCAGTGAGGTTGGGGCGCACTACGAGCAGTACTTC. Its protein product is CASSEVGAHYEQYF.

The chain links TRBV6-6 to TRBJ1-3, with D maybe TRBD1 (6 bases). The length of the CDR3 is 16 residues. With 7 bases removed from V and 0 bases from J, the gap between germline ends came to 16 bases. In germline, CDR1 is MNHNY, CDR2 SVGAGI (reference sequence). The CDR3 protein is CASTLGGASSGNTIYF. The DNA of the CDR3 is TGTGCCAGCACCCTTGGGGGGGCTAGCTCTGGAAACACCATATATTTT.

The V and J genes are TRBV9 and TRBJ2-1, with 8 nucleotides matching TRBD2. CDR1 is SGDLS, CDR2 YYNGEE, per germline. The CDR3 is 19 amino acids. The junction had 17 bases not matched to a gene; V was cut back by 2 bases and J by 4 bases. CDR3: CASSVSVNTGSGGYNEQFF. DNA for the CDR3: TGTGCCAGCAGCGTCTCGGTTAACACTGGCAGCGGGGGTTACAATGAGCAGTTCTTC.

The chain recombines TRBV6-1 with TRBJ2-3; D gene uncertain. The CDR3 sequence is 14 residues long. CDR1 and CDR2 from the germline V gene are MNHNS and SASEGT. The V gene lost 6 bases and the J gene lost 0 bases, with 10 bases spanning the gap. CDR3 sequence (DNA): TGTGCCAGCAGAACCTACCTTAGCACAGATACGCAGTATTTT. Protein sequence: CASRTYLSTDTQYF.

The chain combines TRBV10-3 with TRBJ2-2; D is possibly TRBD2 (6 bases). Looked up from germline, CDR1 is ENHRY and CDR2 is SYGVKD. V lost 4 bases and J 4 bases, leaving 16 bases between the germline ends. The CDR3 has 16 residues. The CDR3 protein is CAISGLGLGATGELFF. DNA for the CDR3: TGTGCCATCAGTGGACTAGGTCTCGGAGCCACCGGGGAGCTGTTTTTT.

This rearrangement joins TRBV5-1 to TRBJ1-1, with TRBD1 as a possible D gene (5 bases). Germline V gene data show CDR1 as SGHRS and CDR2 as YFSETQ. Between the trimmed V and J ends, which lost 0 bases and 5 bases, there was a span of 11 bases. There are 14 residues in the CDR3. CDR3 region: CASSLAGGGTEAFF. The CDR3 nucleotides are TGCGCCAGCAGCTTGGCGGGGGGAGGGACTGAAGCTTTCTTT.

J is TRBJ2-1 and V is TRBV10-3; 11 positions agree with TRBD2. CDR3 length equals 15 residues. Germline CDR1 ENHRY, CDR2 SYGVKD. With V trimmed by 2 bases and J by 9 bases, 6 bases remained unmatched. The CDR3 bases are TGTGCCATCAGTGAGACTAGCGGGAGAGTTAGTGAGCAGTTCTTC. Protein sequence: CAISETSGRVSEQFF.

This clone occurred once. The rearrangement joins TRBV27 to TRBJ2-7, with a possible D match to TRBD1 (5 bases). V lost 1 base and J 4 bases, leaving 8 bases between the germline ends. CDR3 length: 13 residues. Germline V CDR1 and CDR2: MNHEY, SMNVEV (reference sequence). This CDR3 reads CASSLLQGYEQYF. For the CDR3, the DNA is TGTGCCAGCAGTTTATTGCAGGGTTACGAGCAGTACTTC.

The rearrangement joins TRBV7-2 to TRBJ2-1, with 7 bases aligning to TRBD2. The V gene end was trimmed by 5 bases and the J gene end by 5 bases; junction bases not matched to a gene: 9. From germline, CDR1 is SGHTA and CDR2 FQGNSA. This CDR3 is built from 15 residues. The CDR3 nucleotides read TGTGCCAGCAGCACCCGACTAGCACGGGACAATGAGCAGTTCTTC. This sequence encodes CASSTRLARDNEQFF.

The CDR3 protein is CASSMTVGEKLFF. The CDR3 nucleotides are TGTGCCAGCAGCATGACAGTTGGTGAAAAACTGTTTTTT. The V and J genes are TRBV11-2 and TRBJ1-4; the D gene is possibly TRBD1 (5 bases). Trimming took off 5 bases at V and 7 bases at J, with 11 bases between the two ends. There are 13 residues in the CDR3. Germline V CDR1 and CDR2: SGHAT, FQNNGV.

A note on this clone: A read error may produce the germline difference seen at one junction end. CDR3 residues: CAGSSGGHNEQFF. DNA for the CDR3: TGTGCCGGGAGTAGCGGGGGGCACAATGAGCAGTTCTTC. V gene TRBV30 combines with J gene TRBJ2-1; 10 bases match TRBD2. In germline, CDR1 is GTSNPN, CDR2 SVGIG (reference sequence). This CDR3 spans 13 amino acids.

V usage is TRBV27 and J usage is TRBJ2-1, with D hard to call. Trimming removed 0 bases at V and 0 bases at J, with 6 bases between. Per germline, CDR1 MNHEY and CDR2 SMNVEV (reference sequence). This CDR3 has 15 residues. CDR3 residues: CASSLSPSSYNEQFF. The CDR3 nucleotides read TGTGCCAGCAGTTTATCCCCGAGCTCCTACAATGAGCAGTTCTTC.

The gene calls are TRBV5-1 and TRBJ2-2; D unresolved. Trimming stripped 0 bases from V and 1 base from J, with 4 bases between. The CDR3 consists of 14 residues. Germline lookup yields CDR1 SGHRS and CDR2 YFSETQ. The CDR3 coding sequence is TGCGCCAGCAGCTTGGGTCTGAACACCGGGGAGCTGTTTTTT. It encodes CASSLGLNTGELFF.

The J gene is TRBJ1-2, the V gene TRBV30; the match to TRBD1 covers 8 bases. Unmatched junction bases numbered 4, after V lost 0 bases and J lost 4 bases. The CDR3 length is 14 residues. Per the germline V gene, CDR1 is GTSNPN and CDR2 is SVGIG (reference sequence). The DNA for the CDR3 is TGTGCCTGGAGTGTAGGGGGGACAGGCTATGGCTACACCTTC. Protein product: CAWSVGGTGYGYTF.

The chain has TRBV6-5 and TRBJ2-5; no clear D. Trimming cost V 2 bases and J 5 bases, with 3 bases left between them. This CDR3 has 11 amino acids. Per germline, CDR1 MNHEY and CDR2 SVGAGI. The CDR3 DNA reads as TGTGCCAGCAGTTACCGGGAGACCCAGTACTTC. Protein product: CASSYRETQYF.

DNA for the CDR3: TGCGCCAGCAGCCACCCGGGACTGGGCTCCTACGAGCAGTACTTC. Translation: CASSHPGLGSYEQYF. The chain carries TRBV4-1 and TRBJ2-7, with D maybe TRBD2 (6 bases). The CDR3 runs 15 residues. The germline CDR1 and CDR2 sequences are MGHRA and YSYEKL. V was pared by 3 bases and J by 0 bases, with 12 bases between.

The rearrangement uses TRBV5-1 and TRBJ2-1; D gene unclear. Germline assignment: CDR1 SGHRS and CDR2 YFSETQ. The CDR3 is 13 amino acids. V was cut by 2 bases and J by 8 bases, with 11 bases left in between. DNA of the CDR3: TGCGCCAGCAGCTTTAGCAGCTTAGATGAGCAGTTCTTC. Translating gives CASSFSSLDEQFF. The full variable domain, in which reference TRBV5-1 and TRBJ2-1 provide the parts outside the CDR3, is KAGVTQTPRYLIKTRGQQVTLSCSPISGHRSVSWYQQTPGQGLQFLFEYFSETQRNKGNFPGRFSGRQFSNSRSEMNVSTLELGDSALYLCASSFSSLDEQFFGPGTRLTVL.

The J gene is TRBJ2-7, the V gene TRBV4-2; TRBD1 might be the D (6 bases). CDR1 is LGHNA and CDR2 is YNFKEQ in the germline V gene. The CDR3 is 15 residues long. The germline V and J ends were trimmed by 4 bases and 2 bases, with 15 bases remaining between them. CDR3 bases: TGTGCCAGCAGCCTCCGACAGGACCTTACCTACGAGCAGTACTTC. Translation gives CASSLRQDLTYEQYF.

This chain connects TRBV10-3 to TRBJ2-5, with D perhaps TRBD2 (7 bases). The V gene lost 4 bases and the J gene lost 5 bases, with 11 bases spanning the gap. Germline-derived CDR1 and CDR2 are ENHRY and SYGVKD. This CDR3 is built from 13 residues. CDR3 protein: CAISGEGGETQYF. The CDR3 bases are TGTGCCATCAGTGGTGAGGGGGGGGAGACCCAGTACTTC.

This clone was observed once. This chain uses TRBV5-5 with TRBJ1-1; perhaps TRBD1 as D (5 bases). With 0 bases removed from V and 0 bases from J, the gap between germline ends came to 15 bases. CDR3 length equals 17 residues. Germline lookup yields CDR1 SGHKS and CDR2 YYEKEE (reference sequence). For the CDR3, the DNA is TGTGCCAGCAGCTTGGGTAGGGGCAGACCAATGAACACTGAAGCTTTCTTT. Amino acids: CASSLGRGRPMNTEAFF.

The rearrangement joins TRBV11-2 to TRBJ1-2, with 10 positions matching TRBD1. Germline CDR1 is SGHAT and CDR2 is FQNNGV. This CDR3 has 16 amino acids. Trimming removed 5 bases from V and 4 bases from J; junction bases left unmatched: 10. The DNA for the CDR3 is TGTGCCAGCAGCGCCATTGACAGGGGGCGCGCCTATGGCTACACCTTC. It yields the protein CASSAIDRGRAYGYTF. The full variable domain, with the rest looked up from reference TRBV11-2 and TRBJ1-2, is EAGVAQSPRYKIIEKRQSVAFWCNPISGHATLYWYQQILGQGPKLLIQFQNNGVVDDSQLPKDRFSAERLKGVDSTLKIQPAKLEDSAVYLCASSAIDRGRAYGYTFGSGTRLTVV.

V and J are TRBV27 and TRBJ2-7, with 7 positions matching TRBD2. Germline V gene lookup returns CDR1 MNHEY and CDR2 SMNVEV (reference sequence). Unmatched junction bases numbered 2, after V lost 3 bases and J lost 0 bases. CDR3 length: 14 amino acids. CDR3 protein: CASSFGLDSYEQYF. The CDR3 DNA reads TGTGCCAGCAGTTTCGGACTAGACTCCTACGAGCAGTACTTC.